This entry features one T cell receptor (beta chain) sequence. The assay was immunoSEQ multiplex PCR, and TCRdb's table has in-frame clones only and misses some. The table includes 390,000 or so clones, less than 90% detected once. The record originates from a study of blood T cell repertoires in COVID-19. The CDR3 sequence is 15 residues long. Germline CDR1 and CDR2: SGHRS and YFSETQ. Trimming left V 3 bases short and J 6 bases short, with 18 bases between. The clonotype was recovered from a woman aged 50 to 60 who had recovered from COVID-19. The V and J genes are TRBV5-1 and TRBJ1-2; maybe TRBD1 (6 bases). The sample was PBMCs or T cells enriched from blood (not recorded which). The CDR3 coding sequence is TGCGCCAGCAGCTACCAGGACAGCTTGAGCGATGGCTACACCTTC. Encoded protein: CASSYQDSLSDGYTF.